This T cell receptor beta chain was observed in a study of T cells in Graves' hyperthyroidism and ophthalmopathy. Overall study results and limits: Most thyroid clonotypes expanded above 0.001 were also detected in blood.

V dropped 0 bases and J dropped 8 bases, with 13 bases sitting between them. CDR1 is DFQATT and CDR2 is SNEGSKA in the germline V gene (reference sequence). The CDR3 loop spans 13 amino acids. To note about this clonotype: What it binds is not known.

Authors of the study amplified TCR beta CDR3 regions from RNA transcripts. First-round RT-PCR of the TCR CDR3 relied on the HTBI primer set. MiXCR was run by TCRdb on the multiplex PCR reads, yielding one entry per CDR3 protein. The sample includes around 350,000 distinct CDR3 sequences, about 20% of them seen just once. The sequencing sample was made of blood. The J gene is TRBJ1-1, the V gene TRBV20-1; D possibly corresponds to TRBD1 (6 bases). The sequence was collected from a woman between 18 and 29 years old with Graves' hyperthyroidism. CDR3 DNA sequence: TGCAGTGCTAGAGAACCGACAGGTCTCGAAGCTTTCTTT. Protein sequence: CSAREPTGLEAFF.